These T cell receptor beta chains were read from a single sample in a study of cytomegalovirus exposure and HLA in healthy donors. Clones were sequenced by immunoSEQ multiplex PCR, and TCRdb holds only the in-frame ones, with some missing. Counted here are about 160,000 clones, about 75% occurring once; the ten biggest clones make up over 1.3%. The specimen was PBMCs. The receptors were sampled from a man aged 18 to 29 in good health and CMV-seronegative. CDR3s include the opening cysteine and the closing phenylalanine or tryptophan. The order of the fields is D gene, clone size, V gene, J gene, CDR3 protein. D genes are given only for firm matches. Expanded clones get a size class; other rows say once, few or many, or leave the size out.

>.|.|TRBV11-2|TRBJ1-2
CASSFETVSYGYTF
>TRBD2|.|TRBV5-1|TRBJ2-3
CASSLGSSGTTDTQYF
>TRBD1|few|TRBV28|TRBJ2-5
CASSLEQGVGETQYF
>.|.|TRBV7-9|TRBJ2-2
CASSLNRPGELFF
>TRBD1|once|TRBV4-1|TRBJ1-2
CASSQDSRGDRGDGYTF
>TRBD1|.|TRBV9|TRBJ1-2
CASSGYGQGAGYTF
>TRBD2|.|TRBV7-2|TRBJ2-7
CASSQPSGRARQYF
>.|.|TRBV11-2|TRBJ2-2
CASSPGMRGLGGELFF
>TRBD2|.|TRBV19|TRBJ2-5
CASSIDPLAGGIETQYF
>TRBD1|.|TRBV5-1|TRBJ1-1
CASSSRGKAEAFF
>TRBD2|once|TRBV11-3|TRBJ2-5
CASSRGLAGNQETQYF
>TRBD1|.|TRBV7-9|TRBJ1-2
CASSGGQDPPYGYTF
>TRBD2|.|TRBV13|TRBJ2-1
CASSSGLAGVVEQFF
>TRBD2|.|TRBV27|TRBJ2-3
CASSLGTSRTDTQYF
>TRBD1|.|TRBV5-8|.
CACAKGQGPYEQYF
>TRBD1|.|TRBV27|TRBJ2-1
CASSPRGTGSEQFF
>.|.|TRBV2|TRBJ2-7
CASSYTQGHRPYEQYF
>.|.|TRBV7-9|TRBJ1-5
CSSSPDPYQPQHF
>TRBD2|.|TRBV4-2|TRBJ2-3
CASSPRTSGNTDTQYF
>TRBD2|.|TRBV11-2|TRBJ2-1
CASSSPGLAGGSSYNEQFF
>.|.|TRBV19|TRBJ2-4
CASSSPRRLEQAKNIQYF
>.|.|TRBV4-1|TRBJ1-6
CASSQGSGSPLHF
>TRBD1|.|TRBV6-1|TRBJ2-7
CASSPGTGVSVEQYF
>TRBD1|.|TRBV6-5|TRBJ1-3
CASSTQGAANTIYF
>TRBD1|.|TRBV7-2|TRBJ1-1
CASSLDRGRTEAFF
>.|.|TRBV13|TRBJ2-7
CASSLGHEQYF
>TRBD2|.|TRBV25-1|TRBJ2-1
CASSDRLAVYNEQFF
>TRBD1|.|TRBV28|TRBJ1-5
CASSLQGQGRYQPQHF
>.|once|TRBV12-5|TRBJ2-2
CASGPKTGSTGLFF
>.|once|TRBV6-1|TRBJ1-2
CASSETLALPGNDYGYTF
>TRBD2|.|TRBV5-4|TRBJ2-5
CASSFPAFGLAGLPETQYF
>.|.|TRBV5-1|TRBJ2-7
CASGPTDRSYEQYF
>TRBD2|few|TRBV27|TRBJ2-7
CASSLVQASGPYEQYF
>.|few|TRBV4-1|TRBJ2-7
CASSQGGQLTPQQYF
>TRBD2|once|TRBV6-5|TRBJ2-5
CASSYSGLAGETQYF
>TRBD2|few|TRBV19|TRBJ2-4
CASRGLAGGGDIQYF
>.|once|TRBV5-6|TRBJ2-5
CASSLEVQGGETQYF
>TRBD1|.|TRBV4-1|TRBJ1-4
CASSQDWTGGNEKLFF
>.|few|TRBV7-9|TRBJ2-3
CASSLTIGGSDTQYF
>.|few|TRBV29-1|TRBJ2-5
CSGLGSRRETQYF
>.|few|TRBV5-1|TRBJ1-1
CASSLSRLNTEAFF
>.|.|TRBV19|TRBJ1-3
CASSSRQTSGNTIYF
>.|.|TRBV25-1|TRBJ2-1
CASSEFPGYEQFF
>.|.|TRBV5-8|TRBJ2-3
CASSLLSTDTQYF
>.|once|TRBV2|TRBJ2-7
CASSGMRTGIFTYEQYF
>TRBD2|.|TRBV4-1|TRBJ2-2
CASSQGASGRAFGGELFF
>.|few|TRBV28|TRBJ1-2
CASSLSGGDYGYTF
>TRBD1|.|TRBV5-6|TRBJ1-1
CASSPRTGGYTEAFF
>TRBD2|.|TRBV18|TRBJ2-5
CASSRTSGSEETQYF
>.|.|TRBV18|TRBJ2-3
CASSPSLASLTDTQYF
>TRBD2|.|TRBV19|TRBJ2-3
CASSRGLAADTDTQYF
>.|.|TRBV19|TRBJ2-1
CASSPKAGSYNEQFF
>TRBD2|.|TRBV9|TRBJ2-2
CASSAGTSQGGELFF